Each of the 17 T cell receptor beta chains below was sequenced from the same sample in a study of a mutant IDH1 vaccine in newly diagnosed glioma. Profiled with immunoSEQ multiplex PCR; TCRdb holds only in-frame clones, not every one. The sample has around 54,000 clones, 80% to 90% seen once. Sample time point: baseline, week 1 (first vaccination visit). Specified treatment: pre-vaccination baseline after standard-of-care therapy. The specimen was PBMCs, collected from a glioma patient treated with radiotherapy, temozolomide or both. Receptor source: a man younger than 30 with glioma.

V is TRBV7-8 and J is TRBJ1-2, with a weak D call TRBD1 (5 bases). The CDR3 consists of 15 residues. Germline values: CDR1 SGHVS, CDR2 FQNEAQ. V lost 1 base and J lost 5, with 14 bases in between. Here the CDR3 DNA reads TGTGCCAGCAGCTTAGATCCGTGGCAGGGATATGGCTACACCTTC. Its translation: CASSLDPWQGYGYTF.

This chain uses TRBV18 with TRBJ2-6; D not certain. Germline CDR1 is KGHSH and CDR2 is LQKENI. The CDR3 sequence is 16 residues long. V was trimmed by 1 base and J by 0 bases, leaving 7 bases between them. In nucleotides, the CDR3 is TGTGCCAGCTCACCACGTGCAGGCTCTGGGGCCAACGTCCTGACTTTC. The encoded protein is CASSPRAGSGANVLTF.

V and J are TRBV5-1 and TRBJ2-5; 7 bases are a match to TRBD2. The germline CDR1 and CDR2 sequences are SGHRS and YFSETQ. This CDR3 has 16 amino acids. After removal of 6 bases from V and 0 bases from J, the junction contained 11 bases not matched to a gene. The CDR3 spells CASTPMVGGYQETQYF. CDR3 in DNA: TGCGCCAGCACCCCTATGGTGGGGGGGTACCAAGAGACCCAGTACTTC. Full variable domain (outside the CDR3, taken from reference TRBV5-1 and TRBJ2-5): KAGVTQTPRYLIKTRGQQVTLSCSPISGHRSVSWYQQTPGQGLQFLFEYFSETQRNKGNFPGRFSGRQFSNSRSEMNVSTLELGDSALYLCASTPMVGGYQETQYFGPGTRLLVL.

The CDR3 nucleotides are TGTGCCAGCCTGGCCGCCGCTGAAGCTTTCTTT. Translated, it gives CASLAAAEAFF. The V gene is TRBV27, the J gene TRBJ1-1; D gene uncertain. V was clipped by 8 bases and J by 6 bases, with 10 bases between them. Germline V CDR1 and CDR2: MNHEY, SMNVEV (reference sequence). This CDR3 region has 11 residues.

The chain combines TRBV9 with TRBJ2-1, with D tentatively TRBD1 (6 bases). The CDR3 runs 14 residues. V dropped 0 bases and J dropped 4 bases, with 8 bases sitting between them. CDR1 is SGDLS, CDR2 YYNGEE, per germline. The CDR3 region has the DNA TGTGCCAGCAGCGTAGAGGACAGATACAATGAGCAGTTCTTC. Protein sequence: CASSVEDRYNEQFF.

The chain has TRBV25-1 and TRBJ1-6; D is unclear. This CDR3 has 12 residues. The germline gives CDR1 MGHDK, CDR2 SYGVNS. With 1 base removed from V and 9 bases from J, the gap between germline ends came to 4 bases. CDR3: CASSEWSSPLHF. The CDR3 nucleotides are TGTGCCAGCAGTGAATGGAGTTCACCCCTCCACTTT.

In its sample, this clone was seen a few times. The V gene is TRBV7-9, the J gene TRBJ1-1; D is ambiguous. The CDR3 extends over 14 amino acids. V gave up 3 bases and J gave up 2 bases, with 10 bases separating them. The germline V gene encodes CDR1 SEHNR and CDR2 FQNEAQ (reference sequence). The CDR3, as DNA: TGTGCCAGCAGCTTCCAAAACGCCAACACTGAAGCTTTCTTT. Translated, it gives CASSFQNANTEAFF.

The count of this clone is one. This sequence joins TRBV7-9 and TRBJ1-1; no firm D call. V shed 5 bases and J shed 0 bases, with 13 bases lying between them. Germline V gene sequence: CDR1 SEHNR, CDR2 FQNEAQ (reference sequence). The CDR3 totals 15 residues. The CDR3 DNA is TGTGCCAGCAGCCCCATAGGCCCGATGAACACTGAAGCTTTCTTT. Protein product: CASSPIGPMNTEAFF.

This clone occurred a few times. This chain connects TRBV6-6 to TRBJ1-3, with D maybe TRBD1 (5 bases). Trimming took off 5 bases at V and 2 bases at J, with 16 bases between the two ends. The CDR3 is 16 amino acids. Germline loops: CDR1 MNHNY, CDR2 SVGAGI (reference sequence). The CDR3 here is CASSPGWGRTGNTIYF. The CDR3 DNA reads as TGTGCCAGCAGTCCGGGTTGGGGCCGGACTGGAAACACCATATATTTT.

This rearrangement joins TRBV5-1 to TRBJ2-7; D may match TRBD1 or TRBD2 (5 bases each). Trimming pared 4 bases from V and 8 bases from J, leaving 19 bases between. The CDR3 has 14 amino acids. CDR1 is SGHRS and CDR2 is YFSETQ in the germline V gene. CDR3: CASSPRDGSSKQYF. The CDR3 region has the DNA TGCGCCAGCAGCCCCCGGGACGGTTCCTCAAAGCAGTACTTC.

The rearrangement uses TRBV5-4 and TRBJ1-2, with unresolved D. The CDR3 sequence is 13 residues long. Trimming pared 4 bases from V and 3 bases from J, leaving 10 bases between. Germline V gene data show CDR1 as SGHNT and CDR2 as YYREEE (reference sequence). The CDR3 coding sequence is TGTGCCAGCAGCAGAAACACTCACTATGGCTACACCTTC. Its translation is CASSRNTHYGYTF.

The gene calls are TRBV30 and TRBJ1-1; D uncertain. From germline, CDR1 is GTSNPN and CDR2 SVGIG (reference sequence). V was clipped by 2 bases and J by 0 bases, with 7 bases between them. This CDR3 has 13 amino acids. The CDR3 loop reads CAWSPNLNTEAFF. The CDR3 DNA sequence: TGTGCCTGGAGTCCTAACTTGAACACTGAAGCTTTCTTT. The full variable domain, in which reference TRBV30 and TRBJ1-1 provide the parts outside the CDR3, is SQTIHQWPATLVQPVGSPLSLECTVEGTSNPNLYWYRQAAGRGLQLLFYSVGIGQISSEVPQNLSASRPQDRQFILSSKKLLLSDSGFYLCAWSPNLNTEAFFGQGTRLTVV.

The V gene is TRBV7-8, the J gene TRBJ1-5, with no clear D. This CDR3 spans 13 amino acids. V was pared by 0 bases and J by 3 bases, with 3 bases between. Germline V gene sequence: CDR1 SGHVS, CDR2 FQNEAQ. CDR3 nucleotides: TGTGCCAGCAGCTTAGCCCCCAATCAGCCCCAGCATTTT. It specifies CASSLAPNQPQHF.

The chain has TRBV7-8 and TRBJ1-5; TRBD1 matches at 9 bases. There are 14 residues in the CDR3. Germline CDR1 SGHVS, CDR2 FQNEAQ. J was trimmed by 5 bases and V by 6 bases; bases with no gene match: 5. The CDR3 spells CASRITGGDQPQHF. For the CDR3, the DNA is TGTGCCAGCAGAATCACAGGGGGCGATCAGCCCCAGCATTTT.

The rearrangement joins TRBV19 to TRBJ1-1; a weak D match, TRBD1 (5 bases). Germline lookup yields CDR1 LNHDA and CDR2 SQIVND (reference sequence). This CDR3 region has 15 residues. Trimming cost V 3 bases and J 1 base, with 12 bases left between them. Here the CDR3 reads CASSIRSDTNTEAFF. The CDR3 nucleotides read TGTGCCAGTAGTATTCGGTCGGACACGAACACTGAAGCTTTCTTT.

This clone has only a few counts. The chain has TRBV4-2 and TRBJ1-2; D is unresolved. This CDR3 is 14 amino acids long. Germline V gene data show CDR1 as LGHNA and CDR2 as YNFKEQ. Trimming took off 1 base at V and 8 bases at J, with 14 bases between the two ends. This CDR3 reads CASSQGGGPEGYTF. The CDR3 region has the DNA TGTGCCAGCAGCCAAGGTGGAGGACCGGAGGGCTACACCTTC.

By its share, this clone is medium-sized. The chain uses TRBV25-1 and TRBJ1-2, with D uncertain. This CDR3 region has 13 residues. Germline-derived CDR1 and CDR2 are MGHDK and SYGVNS. V was trimmed by 3 bases and J by 3 bases, leaving 8 bases between them. CDR3 nucleotides: TGTGCCAGCAGTGACGGAAATTACTATGGCTACACCTTC. Its translation is CASSDGNYYGYTF.